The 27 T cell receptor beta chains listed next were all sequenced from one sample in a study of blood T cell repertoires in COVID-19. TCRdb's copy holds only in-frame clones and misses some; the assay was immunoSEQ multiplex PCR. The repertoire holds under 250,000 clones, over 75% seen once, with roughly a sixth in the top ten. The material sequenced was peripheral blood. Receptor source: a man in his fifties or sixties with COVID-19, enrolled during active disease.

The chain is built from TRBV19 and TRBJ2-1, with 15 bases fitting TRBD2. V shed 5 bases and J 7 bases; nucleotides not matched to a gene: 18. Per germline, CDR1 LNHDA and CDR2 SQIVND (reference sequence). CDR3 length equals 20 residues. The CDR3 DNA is TGTGCCAGTAGTGCGGTACCGGGACTAGCGGGAGGAAAACGGTTGAATGAGCAGTTCTTC. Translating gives CASSAVPGLAGGKRLNEQFF.

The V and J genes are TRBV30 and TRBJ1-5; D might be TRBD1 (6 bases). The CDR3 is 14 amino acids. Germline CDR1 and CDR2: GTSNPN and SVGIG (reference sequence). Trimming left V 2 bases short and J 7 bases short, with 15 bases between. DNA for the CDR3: TGTGCCTGGAGTCTTACAACAGGGCGCCAGCCCCAGCATTTT. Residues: CAWSLTTGRQPQHF.

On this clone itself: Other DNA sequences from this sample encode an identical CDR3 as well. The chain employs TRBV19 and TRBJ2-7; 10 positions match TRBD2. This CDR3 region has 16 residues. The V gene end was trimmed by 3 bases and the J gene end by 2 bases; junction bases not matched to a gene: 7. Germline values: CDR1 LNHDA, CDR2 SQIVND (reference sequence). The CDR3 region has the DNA TGTGCCAGTAGTATCGGGGTAGCGGGAGGTCCCTACGAGCAGTACTTC. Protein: CASSIGVAGGPYEQYF.

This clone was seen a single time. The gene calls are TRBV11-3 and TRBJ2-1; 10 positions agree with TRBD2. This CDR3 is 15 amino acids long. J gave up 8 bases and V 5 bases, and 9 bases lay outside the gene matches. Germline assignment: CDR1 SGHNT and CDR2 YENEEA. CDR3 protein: CASSPASGRVDEQFF. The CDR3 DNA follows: TGTGCCAGCAGCCCTGCCAGCGGGAGGGTTGATGAGCAGTTCTTC.

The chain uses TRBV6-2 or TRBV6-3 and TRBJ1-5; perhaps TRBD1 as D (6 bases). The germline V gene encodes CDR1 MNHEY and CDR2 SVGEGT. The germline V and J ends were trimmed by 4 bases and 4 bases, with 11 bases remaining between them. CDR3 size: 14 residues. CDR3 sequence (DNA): TGTGCCAGCAGTTTTCACAGGGTTAATCAGCCCCAGCATTTT. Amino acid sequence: CASSFHRVNQPQHF.

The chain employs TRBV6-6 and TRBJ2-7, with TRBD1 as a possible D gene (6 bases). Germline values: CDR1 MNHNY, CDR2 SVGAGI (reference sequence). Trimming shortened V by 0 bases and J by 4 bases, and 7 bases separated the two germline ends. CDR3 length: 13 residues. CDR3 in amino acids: CASSYSDRYEQYF. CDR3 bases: TGTGCCAGCAGTTACTCGGACAGATACGAGCAGTACTTC.

In DNA form, the CDR3 reads TGTGCCTCCCAACAGGGGAAGGGCGAAAAACTGTTTTTT. Its translation: CASQQGKGEKLFF. This sequence joins TRBV30 and TRBJ1-4; 7 bases are shared with TRBD1. The CDR3 sequence is 13 residues long. Germline CDR1 is GTSNPN and CDR2 is SVGIG (reference sequence). V lost 7 bases to trimming and J lost 8 bases; unmatched junction nucleotides: 10.

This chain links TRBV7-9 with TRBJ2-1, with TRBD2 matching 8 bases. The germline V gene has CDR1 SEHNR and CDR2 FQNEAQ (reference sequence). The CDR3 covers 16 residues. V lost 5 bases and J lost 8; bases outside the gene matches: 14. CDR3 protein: CASSLPLPGRADEQFF. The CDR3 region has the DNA TGTGCCAGCAGCCTCCCCCTTCCCGGGAGGGCCGATGAGCAGTTCTTC. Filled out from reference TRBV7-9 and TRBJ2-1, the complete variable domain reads DTGVSQNPRHKITKRGQNVTFRCDPISEHNRLYWYRQTLGQGPEFLTYFQNEAQLEKSRLLSDRFSAERPKGSFSTLEIQRTEQGDSAMYLCASSLPLPGRADEQFFGPGTRLTVL.

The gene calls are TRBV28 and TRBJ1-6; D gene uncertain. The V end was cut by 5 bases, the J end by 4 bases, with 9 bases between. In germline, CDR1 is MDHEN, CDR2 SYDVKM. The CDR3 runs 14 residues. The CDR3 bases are TGTGCCAGCAGTATTGGGCAGTATAATTCACCCCTCCACTTT. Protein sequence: CASSIGQYNSPLHF.

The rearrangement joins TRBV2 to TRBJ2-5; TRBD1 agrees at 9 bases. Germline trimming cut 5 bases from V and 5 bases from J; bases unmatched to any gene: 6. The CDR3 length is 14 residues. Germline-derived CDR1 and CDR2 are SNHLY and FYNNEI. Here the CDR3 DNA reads TGTGCCAGCAGTCGGGACAGGGAGGGTGAGACCCAGTACTTC. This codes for CASSRDREGETQYF.

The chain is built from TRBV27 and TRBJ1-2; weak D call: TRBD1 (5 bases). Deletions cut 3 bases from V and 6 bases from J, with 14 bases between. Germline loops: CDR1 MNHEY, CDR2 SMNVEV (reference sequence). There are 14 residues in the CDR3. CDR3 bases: TGTGCCAGCAGTTTCGGGGGGGAAGGGGATGGCTACACCTTC. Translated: CASSFGGEGDGYTF.

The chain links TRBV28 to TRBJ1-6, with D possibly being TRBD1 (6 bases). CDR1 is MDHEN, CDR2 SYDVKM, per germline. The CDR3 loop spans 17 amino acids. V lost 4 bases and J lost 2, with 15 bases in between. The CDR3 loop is CASSSPGRGTYNSPLHF. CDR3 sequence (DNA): TGTGCCAGCAGTTCCCCGGGCAGGGGAACCTATAATTCACCCCTCCACTTT.

The chain's CDR3 is CASSPRQGGEQYF. The CDR3 region has the DNA TGTGCCAGCTCACCCAGACAGGGGGGCGAGCAGTACTTC. The chain is built from TRBV18 and TRBJ2-7; 9 bases map to TRBD1. The CDR3 is made up of 13 amino acids. V gave up 3 bases and J gave up 6 bases; unmatched junction bases: 3. CDR1 KGHSH and CDR2 LQKENI come from the germline V gene.

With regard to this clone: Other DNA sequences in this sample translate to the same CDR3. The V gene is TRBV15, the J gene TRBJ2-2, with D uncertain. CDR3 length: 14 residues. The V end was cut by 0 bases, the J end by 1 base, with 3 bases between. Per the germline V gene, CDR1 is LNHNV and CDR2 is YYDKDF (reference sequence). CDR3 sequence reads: CATSRDRNTGELFF. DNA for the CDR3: TGTGCCACCAGCAGAGACAGGAACACCGGGGAGCTGTTTTTT.

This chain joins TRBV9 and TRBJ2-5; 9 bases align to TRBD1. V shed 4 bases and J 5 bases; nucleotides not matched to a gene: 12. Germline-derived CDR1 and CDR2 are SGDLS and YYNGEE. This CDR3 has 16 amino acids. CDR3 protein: CASSFSGTGLRETQYF. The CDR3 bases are TGTGCCAGCAGCTTCTCGGGGACAGGGCTTCGTGAGACCCAGTACTTC.

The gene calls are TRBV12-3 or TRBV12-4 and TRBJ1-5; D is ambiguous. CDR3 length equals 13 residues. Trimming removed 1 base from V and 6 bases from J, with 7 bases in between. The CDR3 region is CASSLGAGQPQHF. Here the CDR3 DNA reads TGTGCCAGCAGTTTAGGCGCGGGTCAGCCCCAGCATTTT.

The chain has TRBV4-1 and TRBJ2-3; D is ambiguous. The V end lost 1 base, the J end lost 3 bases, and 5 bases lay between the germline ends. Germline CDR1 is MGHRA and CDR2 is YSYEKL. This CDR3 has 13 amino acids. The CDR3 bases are TGCGCCAGCAGCCAAGCCCCGACAGATACGCAGTATTTT. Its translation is CASSQAPTDTQYF.

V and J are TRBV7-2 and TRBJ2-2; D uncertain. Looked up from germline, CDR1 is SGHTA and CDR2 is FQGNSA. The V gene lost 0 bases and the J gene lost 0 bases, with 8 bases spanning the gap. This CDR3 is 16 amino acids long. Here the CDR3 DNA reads TGTGCCAGCAGCTTAGCGATGGTAGCGAACACCGGGGAGCTGTTTTTT. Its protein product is CASSLAMVANTGELFF.

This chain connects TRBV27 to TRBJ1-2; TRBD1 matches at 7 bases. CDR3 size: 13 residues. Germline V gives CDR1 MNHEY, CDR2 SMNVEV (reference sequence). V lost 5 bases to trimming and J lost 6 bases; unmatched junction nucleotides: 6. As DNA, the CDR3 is TGTGCCAGCAGTCCCTCCGGGACAGATGGCTACACCTTC. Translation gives CASSPSGTDGYTF.

Here the CDR3 DNA reads TGTGCCAGCAGCCAAGATCTGACTTCACATACGCAGTATTTT. Translated, it gives CASSQDLTSHTQYF. The chain uses TRBV14 and TRBJ2-3, with D uncertain. V shed 0 bases and J shed 7 bases, with 11 bases lying between them. The CDR3 has 14 amino acids. Germline V gene sequence: CDR1 SGHDN, CDR2 FVKESK.

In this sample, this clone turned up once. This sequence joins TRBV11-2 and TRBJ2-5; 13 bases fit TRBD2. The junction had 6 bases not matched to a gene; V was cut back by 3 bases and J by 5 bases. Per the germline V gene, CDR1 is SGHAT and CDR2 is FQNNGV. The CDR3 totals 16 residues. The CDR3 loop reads CASSLRTSGSKETQYF. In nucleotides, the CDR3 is TGTGCCAGCAGCTTGAGGACTAGCGGGAGTAAGGAGACCCAGTACTTC.

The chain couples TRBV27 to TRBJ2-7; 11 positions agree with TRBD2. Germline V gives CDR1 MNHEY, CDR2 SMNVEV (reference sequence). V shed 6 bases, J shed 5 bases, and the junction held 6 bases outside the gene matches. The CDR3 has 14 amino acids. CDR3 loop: CASRLLAGVDEQYF. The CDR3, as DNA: TGTGCCAGCAGATTACTAGCGGGAGTTGACGAGCAGTACTTC.

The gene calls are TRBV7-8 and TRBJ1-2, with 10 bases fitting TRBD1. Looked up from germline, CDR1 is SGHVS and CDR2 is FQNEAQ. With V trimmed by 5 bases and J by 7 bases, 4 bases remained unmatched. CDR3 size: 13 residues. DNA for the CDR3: TGTGCCAGCAGCAGGGACAGGGGATCTGGCTACACCTTC. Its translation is CASSRDRGSGYTF.

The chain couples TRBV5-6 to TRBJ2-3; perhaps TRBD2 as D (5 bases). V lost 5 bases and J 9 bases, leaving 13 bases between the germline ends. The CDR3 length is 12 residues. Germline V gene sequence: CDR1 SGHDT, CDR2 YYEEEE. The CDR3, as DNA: TGTGCCAGCAGTAAGAAGGGCGGGACGCAGTATTTT. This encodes CASSKKGGTQYF.

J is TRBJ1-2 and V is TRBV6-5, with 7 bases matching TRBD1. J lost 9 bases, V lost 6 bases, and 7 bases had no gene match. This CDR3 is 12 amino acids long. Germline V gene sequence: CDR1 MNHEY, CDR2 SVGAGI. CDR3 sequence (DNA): TGTGCCAGCAGACCAGACAGGGCTAGCTACACCTTC. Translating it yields CASRPDRASYTF.

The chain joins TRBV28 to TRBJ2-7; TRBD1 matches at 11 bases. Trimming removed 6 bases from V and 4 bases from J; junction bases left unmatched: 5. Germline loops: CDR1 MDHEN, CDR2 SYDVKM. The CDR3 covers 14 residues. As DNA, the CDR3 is TGTGCCAGCAGGGGGACAGGGGGTCAATACGAGCAGTACTTC. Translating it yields CASRGTGGQYEQYF.

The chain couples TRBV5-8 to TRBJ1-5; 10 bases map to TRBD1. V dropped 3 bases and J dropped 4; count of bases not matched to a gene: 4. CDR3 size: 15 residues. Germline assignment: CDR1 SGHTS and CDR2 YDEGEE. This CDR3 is CASSYGTGENQPQHF. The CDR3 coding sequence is TGTGCCAGCAGCTACGGGACAGGGGAAAATCAGCCCCAGCATTTT. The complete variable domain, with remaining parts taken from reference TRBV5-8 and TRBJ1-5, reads EAGVTQSPTHLIKTRGQQATLRCSPISGHTSVYWYQQALGLGLQFLLWYDEGEERNRGNFPPRFSGRQFPNYSSELNVNALELEDSALYLCASSYGTGENQPQHFGDGTRLSIL.